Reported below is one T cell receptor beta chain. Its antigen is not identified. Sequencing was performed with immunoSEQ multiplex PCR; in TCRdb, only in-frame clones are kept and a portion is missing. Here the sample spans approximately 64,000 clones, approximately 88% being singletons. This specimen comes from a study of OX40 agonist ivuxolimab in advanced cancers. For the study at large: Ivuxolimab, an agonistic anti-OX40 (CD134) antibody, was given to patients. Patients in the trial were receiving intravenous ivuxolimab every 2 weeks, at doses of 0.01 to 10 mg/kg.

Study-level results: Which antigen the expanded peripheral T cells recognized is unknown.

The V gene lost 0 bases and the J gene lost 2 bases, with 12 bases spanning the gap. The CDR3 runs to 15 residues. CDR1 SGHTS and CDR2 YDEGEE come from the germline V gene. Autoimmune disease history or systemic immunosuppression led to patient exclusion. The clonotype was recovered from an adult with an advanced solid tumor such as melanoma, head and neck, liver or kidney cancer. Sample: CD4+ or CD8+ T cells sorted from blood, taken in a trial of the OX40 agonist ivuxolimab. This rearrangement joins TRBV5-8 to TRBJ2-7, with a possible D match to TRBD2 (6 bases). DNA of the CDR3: TGTGCCAGCAGCTTGGCCTACGGGAGAACCTACGAGCAGTACTTC. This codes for CASSLAYGRTYEQYF.